One and the same sample provided the 12 T cell receptor beta chains below, sequenced in a study of T cell repertoires in cytomegalovirus infection (dated by TCRdb to the late 2010s). Sequencing was carried out with an Illumina HiSeq 1500. In TCRdb, the public reads were trimmed at Q25 with fastp and aligned with MiXCR, with productive beta chains retained. Every CDR3 protein is listed once, alongside the most common genes and DNA of its rows. Recorded for this sample are roughly 500,000 distinct CDR3 sequences; 16% of them occurred a single time. The ten top clones hold roughly a quarter of the sample. Input material: CD8+ T cells from PBMCs. The receptors stem from a human donor in good health (CMV status not recorded). Some clones in this sample may be carry-over from other donors' samples.

This chain uses TRBV2 with TRBJ2-1; possibly TRBD1 for D (5 bases). Trimming shortened V by 11 bases and J by 12 bases, and 14 bases separated the two germline ends. Germline V CDR1 and CDR2: SNHLY, FYNNEI. CDR3 length: 10 amino acids. Here the CDR3 reads CAFQGVRQFF. In DNA form, the CDR3 reads TGTGCCTTTCAGGGTGTGCGGCAGTTCTTC.

This clonotype was observed at least ten times. The rearrangement uses TRBV7-9 and TRBJ1-1, with a weak D call TRBD1 (5 bases). CDR1 is SEHNR, CDR2 FQNEAQ, per germline (reference sequence). This CDR3 region has 13 residues. V was shortened by 8 bases and J by 0 bases, with 10 bases between the two germline ends. The CDR3 sequence: CASGRVLNTEAFF. The CDR3 nucleotides are TGTGCCAGCGGCAGGGTATTGAACACTGAAGCTTTCTTT.

This clonotype was detected only a few times. The rearrangement links TRBV6-1 to TRBJ2-1; D gene uncertain. The V end lost 1 base, the J end lost 6 bases, and 13 bases lay between the germline ends. The germline V gene encodes CDR1 MNHNS and CDR2 SASEGT. The CDR3 has 15 residues. This CDR3 reads CASSEDPTGSNEQFF. The CDR3 DNA is TGTGCCAGCAGTGAAGATCCCACGGGCAGCAATGAGCAGTTCTTC.

The chain employs TRBV6-5 and TRBJ1-4; 7 nucleotides align to TRBD1. V was pared by 10 bases and J by 6 bases, with 11 bases of the junction left unmatched. This CDR3 spans 14 amino acids. The germline V gene has CDR1 MNHEY and CDR2 SVGAGI. CDR3 amino acids: CATMPRDSHEKLFF. The DNA for the CDR3 is TGTGCCACCATGCCCCGGGACAGTCATGAAAAACTGTTTTTT.

Only a few counts were recorded for this clonotype. V gene TRBV12-3 or TRBV12-4 combines with J gene TRBJ2-1; 7 bases fit TRBD1. The CDR3 runs 13 residues. V was pared by 7 bases and J by 9 bases, with 9 bases of the junction left unmatched. CDR3 sequence (DNA): TGTGCCAGCACCCCAACAGGGGACGGTGAGCAGTTCTTC. This translates into CASTPTGDGEQFF.

The rearrangement uses TRBV4-2 and TRBJ2-5, with D perhaps assigned TRBD1 or TRBD2 (6 bases each). CDR3 length: 12 residues. CDR1 and CDR2 from the germline V gene are LGHNA and YNFKEQ. V shed 0 bases and J shed 11 bases, with 10 bases lying between them. The CDR3 DNA follows: TGTGCCAGCAGCCAAGATTCGGGGGCTCAGTACTTC. It yields the protein CASSQDSGAQYF.

This clonotype was detected ten times or more. The chain combines TRBV7-9 with TRBJ2-1; D is unresolved. The CDR3 spans 16 residues. The germline gives CDR1 SEHNR, CDR2 FQNEAQ (reference sequence). With 5 bases removed from V and 8 bases from J, the gap between germline ends came to 22 bases. CDR3 region: CASSEEGRPSLDEQFF. The CDR3 bases are TGTGCCAGCAGCGAAGAAGGTCGACCCTCCCTGGATGAGCAGTTCTTC.

This clonotype was seen many times. The chain links TRBV7-9 to TRBJ2-6, with TRBD1 matching 7 bases. From germline, CDR1 is SEHNR and CDR2 FQNEAQ (reference sequence). Trimming cost V 3 bases and J 0 bases; bases outside gene matches: 5. CDR3 length: 17 amino acids. CDR3 nucleotides: TGTGCCAGCAGCTTGGAGCAGGGGGTCTCTGGGGCCAACGTCCTGACTTTC. As protein: CASSLEQGVSGANVLTF. Supplemented by reference TRBV7-9 and TRBJ2-6, the full variable domain reads DTGVSQNPRHKITKRGQNVTFRCDPISEHNRLYWYRQTLGQGPEFLTYFQNEAQLEKSRLLSDRFSAERPKGSFSTLEIQRTEQGDSAMYLCASSLEQGVSGANVLTFGAGSRLTVL.

On this clonotype itself: It may be a read error: a sequence one base away is much more abundant. The CDR3 ends on some other residue instead of the conserved phenylalanine or tryptophan, so this is likely a read error. CDR3 amino acids: CASSEGGTIYEQYL. CDR3 sequence (DNA): TGTGCCAGCAGTGAAGGCGGAACTATCTACGAGCAGTACTTA. V is TRBV2 and J is TRBJ2-7; D remains unclear. This CDR3 contains 14 residues. The germline V and J ends were trimmed by 1 base and 3 bases, with 10 bases remaining between them. Germline V lookup: CDR1 SNHLY, CDR2 FYNNEI.

The chain uses TRBV20-1 and TRBJ2-5; perhaps TRBD1 as D (6 bases). Germline-derived CDR1 and CDR2 are DFQATT and SNEGSKA (reference sequence). This CDR3 has 15 amino acids. The V end lost 6 bases, the J end lost 5 bases, and 22 bases lay between the germline ends. The CDR3 nucleotides are TGCAGTGCCCCACCCGGCGACAGGTTTTTGGAGACCCAGTACTTC. Amino acids: CSAPPGDRFLETQYF.

This clonotype was counted a few times. The genes are TRBV5-1 and TRBJ1-1, with 7 bases fitting TRBD1. V was pared by 2 bases and J by 1 base, with 8 bases of the junction left unmatched. The V gene's germline CDR1 is SGHRS and CDR2 YFSETQ. This CDR3 spans 16 amino acids. CDR3 bases: TGCGCCAGCAGCTTCTCTCCGGGGGACAGGAACACTGAAGCTTTCTTT. This encodes CASSFSPGDRNTEAFF.

There are a few counts of this clonotype. The rearrangement uses TRBV7-9 and TRBJ2-7; TRBD1 agrees at 7 bases. J was trimmed by 0 bases and V by 3 bases; bases with no gene match: 5. The CDR3 totals 15 residues. Germline V gives CDR1 SEHNR, CDR2 FQNEAQ (reference sequence). The DNA of the CDR3 is TGTGCCAGCAGCTTTTTCCGGGACAGCTCCTACGAGCAGTACTTC. Its protein is CASSFFRDSSYEQYF.